These 3 T cell receptor beta chains share one sample of origin, sequenced in a study of cytomegalovirus exposure and HLA in healthy donors. Primers included in the PCR were 60 Vbeta and 13 Jbeta primers. Libraries were prepared by immunoSEQ multiplex PCR; TCRdb keeps only in-frame clonotypes and omits some of them. The sample records roughly 100,000 clones, 76% being singletons. Sample: PBMCs. The receptors derive from a man aged 40-49 years in good health and CMV-seronegative.

This rearrangement joins TRBV2 to TRBJ2-5; D possibly corresponds to TRBD1 (5 bases). CDR1 and CDR2 (germline): SNHLY, FYNNEI. The length of the CDR3 is 13 residues. The germline V and J ends were trimmed by 7 bases and 3 bases, with 12 bases remaining between them. The CDR3 spells CASNTRTKETQYF. DNA for the CDR3: TGTGCCAGCAACACCCGGACAAAAGAGACCCAGTACTTC.

V gene TRBV19 combines with J gene TRBJ2-5; 15 bases align to TRBD2. The germline V gene has CDR1 LNHDA and CDR2 SQIVND (reference sequence). With V trimmed by 3 bases and J by 2 bases, 10 bases remained unmatched. This CDR3 has 19 residues. The CDR3: CASSMYAPGLAGGQETQYF. The CDR3 bases are TGTGCCAGTAGTATGTACGCCCCCGGACTAGCGGGGGGGCAAGAGACCCAGTACTTC.

The chain employs TRBV19 and TRBJ2-1; TRBD2 aligns across 9 bases. Germline V lookup: CDR1 LNHDA, CDR2 SQIVND (reference sequence). Trimming removed 2 bases from V and 6 bases from J; junction bases left unmatched: 5. This CDR3 is 15 amino acids long. CDR3 bases: TGTGCCAGTAGTATACCCGGGACTAGCATCAATGAGCAGTTCTTC. It translates to CASSIPGTSINEQFF.